This T cell receptor (beta chain) was captured in a study of blood T cells in healthy people across ages. General study points: CMV status of donors was unknown, possibly confounding expanded clonotype changes. Conclusively comparing naive with antigen-experienced cells was impossible with unsorted PBMCs.

Donors were healthy Caucasian individuals from Russia aged roughly 6 to 90. Roughly 9.8 milliliters of peripheral blood were drawn from each donor. Primers used in a second PCR of roughly 6 to 11 cycles were a sample-barcoded 5' primer and a J-beta primer mix. TCRdb redid the calling of the 5' RACE reads with MiXCR, one entry per CDR3 protein. The sample carries approximately 730,000 distinct CDR3 sequences, roughly 50% recorded once. Germline values: CDR1 SGHTA, CDR2 FQGNSA. Between the trimmed V and J ends, which lost 4 bases and 2 bases, there was a span of 6 bases. The CDR3 has 12 amino acids. A note on this clonotype: The antigen is not known.

The material sequenced was blood. The clonotype originates from a man aged 80 or over in good health. The chain employs TRBV7-2 and TRBJ2-7; D unresolved. This CDR3 is CASSSLPYEQYF. In nucleotides, the CDR3 is TGTGCCAGCAGCTCCCTTCCCTACGAGCAGTACTTC. Full variable domain (outside the CDR3, taken from reference TRBV7-2 and TRBJ2-7): GAGVSQSPSNKVTEKGKDVELRCDPISGHTALYWYRQSLGQGLEFLIYFQGNSAPDKSGLPSDRFSAERTGGSVSTLTIQRTQQEDSAVYLCASSSLPYEQYFGPGTRLTVT.